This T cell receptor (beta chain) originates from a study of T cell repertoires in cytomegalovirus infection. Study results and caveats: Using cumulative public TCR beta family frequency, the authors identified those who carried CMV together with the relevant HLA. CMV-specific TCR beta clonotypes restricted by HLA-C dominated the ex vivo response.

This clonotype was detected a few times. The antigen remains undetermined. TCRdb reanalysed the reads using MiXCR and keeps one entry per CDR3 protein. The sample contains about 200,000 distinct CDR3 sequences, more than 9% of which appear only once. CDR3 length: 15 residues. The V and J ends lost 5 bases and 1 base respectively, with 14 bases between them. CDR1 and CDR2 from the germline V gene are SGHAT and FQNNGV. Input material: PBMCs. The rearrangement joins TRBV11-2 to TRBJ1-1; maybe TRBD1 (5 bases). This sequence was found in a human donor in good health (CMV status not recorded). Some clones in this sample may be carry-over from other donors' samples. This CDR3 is CASSPSGLKNTEAFF. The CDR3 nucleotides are TGTGCCAGCAGCCCCTCGGGACTCAAGAACACTGAAGCTTTCTTT.